Listed here are 8 T cell receptor beta chains from one sample, sequenced in a study of blood T cells in healthy people across ages. Next came a second PCR, run for about 7 to 12 cycles, which used a sample-barcoded 5' primer along with a J-beta primer mix. Via MiXCR, TCRdb re-called the 5' RACE reads, giving one row per CDR3 protein. The sample holds approximately 730,000 distinct CDR3 sequences, about 53% seen once. Sequencing input: blood. The receptors originated from a man at least 80 years old in good health.

The chain combines TRBV27 with TRBJ2-7, with a weak D call TRBD2 (6 bases). Trimming took off 5 bases at V and 0 bases at J, with 11 bases between the two ends. Germline values: CDR1 MNHEY, CDR2 SMNVEV (reference sequence). The CDR3 loop spans 14 amino acids. This chain's CDR3 is CASSPDGSSYEQYF. The CDR3 nucleotides read TGTGCCAGCAGTCCGGACGGGAGCTCCTACGAGCAGTACTTC.

The table lists this clonotype with a few counts. The chain recombines TRBV28 with TRBJ2-4, with TRBD1 matching 9 bases. TRBJ2-7 matches the DNA end more closely, so the J call is doubtful. Germline CDR1 reads MDHEN; CDR2 reads SYDVKM. The CDR3 sequence is 14 residues long. The CDR3 DNA is TGTGCCAGCAGTTCGGGGACAGGGAGAAACGAGCAGTACTTC. This gives the protein CASSSGTGRNEQYF.

This clonotype was recorded once. V gene TRBV6-1 combines with J gene TRBJ1-2; D not certain. V was trimmed by 4 bases and J by 2 bases, leaving 20 bases between them. The CDR3 totals 17 residues. Per germline, CDR1 MNHNS and CDR2 SASEGT. This CDR3 is CASSAVGQLRGNYGYTF. DNA for the CDR3: TGTGCCAGCAGTGCTGTGGGCCAACTCCGAGGAAACTATGGCTACACCTTC.

This clonotype was counted only a few times. The chain carries TRBV10-3 and TRBJ2-1; the match to TRBD2 covers 14 bases. The CDR3 is 16 amino acids. Looked up from germline, CDR1 is ENHRY and CDR2 is SYGVKD. V shed 5 bases, J shed 6 bases, and the junction held 6 bases outside the gene matches. The CDR3 region is CAISPLGLAGGNEQFF. In DNA, the CDR3 is TGTGCCATCAGTCCGCTCGGACTAGCGGGAGGCAATGAGCAGTTCTTC.

The rearrangement uses TRBV7-6 and TRBJ2-7; 8 positions agree with TRBD2. Germline values: CDR1 SGHVS, CDR2 FNYEAQ. There are 16 residues in the CDR3. The J segment lost 0 bases and the V segment lost 0 bases, leaving 4 bases of the junction unmatched. CDR3 region: CASSLAGGGSSYEQYF. The CDR3 DNA follows: TGTGCCAGCAGCTTAGCGGGCGGGGGGAGCTCCTACGAGCAGTACTTC.

J is TRBJ2-1 and V is TRBV5-1; D is ambiguous. CDR3 length: 15 residues. Germline CDR1 is SGHRS and CDR2 is YFSETQ. Deletions cut 2 bases from V and 1 base from J, with 10 bases between. CDR3 sequence reads: CASSFVAGSYNEQFF. CDR3 nucleotide sequence: TGCGCCAGCAGCTTCGTGGCAGGATCCTACAATGAGCAGTTCTTC.

The sample holds a few counts of this clonotype. CDR3 bases: TGCAGTGCCGAGACCCCGGTAGCCAAAAACATTCAGTACTTC. Amino acids: CSAETPVAKNIQYF. V usage is TRBV20-1 and J usage is TRBJ2-4, with D unresolved. Trimming took 6 bases from V and 0 from J, leaving 12 bases between them. The CDR3 loop spans 14 amino acids. Germline lookup yields CDR1 DFQATT and CDR2 SNEGSKA (reference sequence).

In DNA form, the CDR3 reads TGCGCCAGCAGCTTGGGGGACAGATCAGATACGCAGTATTTT. This codes for CASSLGDRSDTQYF. The chain uses TRBV5-1 and TRBJ2-3; 7 positions agree with TRBD1. The V and J ends lost 0 bases and 4 bases, in that order; junction bases with no gene match: 2. The germline V gene has CDR1 SGHRS and CDR2 YFSETQ. The CDR3 sequence is 14 residues long.